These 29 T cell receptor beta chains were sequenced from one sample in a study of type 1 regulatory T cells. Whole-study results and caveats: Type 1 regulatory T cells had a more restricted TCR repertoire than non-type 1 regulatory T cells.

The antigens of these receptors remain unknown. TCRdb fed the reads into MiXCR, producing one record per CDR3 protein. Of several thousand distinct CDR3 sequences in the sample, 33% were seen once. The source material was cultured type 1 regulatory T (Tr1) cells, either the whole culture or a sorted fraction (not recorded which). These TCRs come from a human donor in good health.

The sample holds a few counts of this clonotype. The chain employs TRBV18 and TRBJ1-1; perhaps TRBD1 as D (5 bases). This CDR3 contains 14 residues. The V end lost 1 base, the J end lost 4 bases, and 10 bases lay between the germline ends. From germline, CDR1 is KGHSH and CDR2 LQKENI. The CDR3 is CASSPLEGSTEAFF. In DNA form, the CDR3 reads TGTGCCAGCTCACCACTCGAGGGGAGCACTGAAGCTTTCTTT.

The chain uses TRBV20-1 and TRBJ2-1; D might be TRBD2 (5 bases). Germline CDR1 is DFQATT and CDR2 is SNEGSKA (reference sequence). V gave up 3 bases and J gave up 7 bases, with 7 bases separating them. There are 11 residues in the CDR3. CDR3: CSASGNNEQFF. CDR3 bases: TGCAGTGCTAGCGGGAATAATGAGCAGTTCTTC.

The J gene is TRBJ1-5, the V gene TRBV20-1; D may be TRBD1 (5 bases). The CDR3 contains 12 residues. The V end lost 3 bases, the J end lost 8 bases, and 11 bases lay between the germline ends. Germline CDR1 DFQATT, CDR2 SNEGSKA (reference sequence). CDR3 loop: CSASRGGEPQHF. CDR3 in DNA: TGCAGTGCTAGTCGTGGGGGAGAGCCCCAGCATTTT.

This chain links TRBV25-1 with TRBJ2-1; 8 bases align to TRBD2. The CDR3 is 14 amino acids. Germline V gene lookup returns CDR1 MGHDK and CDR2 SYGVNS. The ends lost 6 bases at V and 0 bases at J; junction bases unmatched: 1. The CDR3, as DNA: TGTGCCAGCAGCCTAGCGGGCTCCTACAATGAGCAGTTCTTC. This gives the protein CASSLAGSYNEQFF.

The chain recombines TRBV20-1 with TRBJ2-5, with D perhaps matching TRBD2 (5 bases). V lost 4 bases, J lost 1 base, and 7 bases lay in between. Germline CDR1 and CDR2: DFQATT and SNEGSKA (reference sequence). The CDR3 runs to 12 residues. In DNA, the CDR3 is TGCAGTGCTAAGAGCGGCCAAGAGACCCAGTACTTC. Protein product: CSAKSGQETQYF.

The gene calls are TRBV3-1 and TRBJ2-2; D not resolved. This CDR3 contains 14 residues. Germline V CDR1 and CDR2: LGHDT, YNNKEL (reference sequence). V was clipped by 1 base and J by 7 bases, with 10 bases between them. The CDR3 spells CASSQVVGIGELFF. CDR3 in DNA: TGTGCCAGCAGCCAAGTCGTCGGTATCGGGGAGCTGTTTTTT.

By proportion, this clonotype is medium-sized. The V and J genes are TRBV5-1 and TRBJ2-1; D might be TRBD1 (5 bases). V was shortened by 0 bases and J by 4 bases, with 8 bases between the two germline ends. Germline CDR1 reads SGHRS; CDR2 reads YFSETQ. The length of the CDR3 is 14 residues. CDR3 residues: CASSLVAGYNEQFF. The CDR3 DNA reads TGCGCCAGCAGCTTGGTGGCAGGGTACAATGAGCAGTTCTTC.

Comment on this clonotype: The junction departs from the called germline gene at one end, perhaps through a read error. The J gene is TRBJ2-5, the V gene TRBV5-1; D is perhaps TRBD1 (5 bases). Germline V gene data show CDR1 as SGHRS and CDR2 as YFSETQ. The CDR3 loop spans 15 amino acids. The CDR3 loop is CASSFGQGLREAQYF. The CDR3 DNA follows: TGCGCCAGCAGCTTTGGTCAGGGATTGAGAGAGGCCCAGTACTTC.

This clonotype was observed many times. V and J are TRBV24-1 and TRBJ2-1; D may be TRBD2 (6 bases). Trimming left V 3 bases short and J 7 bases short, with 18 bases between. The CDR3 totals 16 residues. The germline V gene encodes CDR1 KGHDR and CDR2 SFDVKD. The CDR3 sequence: CATSDRETRGLNEQFF. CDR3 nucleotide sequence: TGTGCCACCAGTGATCGGGAGACTAGGGGTCTAAATGAGCAGTTCTTC.

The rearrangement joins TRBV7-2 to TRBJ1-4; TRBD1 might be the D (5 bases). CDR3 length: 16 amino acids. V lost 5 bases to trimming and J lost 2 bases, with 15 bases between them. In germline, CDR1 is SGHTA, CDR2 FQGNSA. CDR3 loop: CASSPRAPGTNEKLFF. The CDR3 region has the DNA TGTGCCAGCAGCCCCCGGGCGCCAGGGACTAATGAAAAACTGTTTTTT.

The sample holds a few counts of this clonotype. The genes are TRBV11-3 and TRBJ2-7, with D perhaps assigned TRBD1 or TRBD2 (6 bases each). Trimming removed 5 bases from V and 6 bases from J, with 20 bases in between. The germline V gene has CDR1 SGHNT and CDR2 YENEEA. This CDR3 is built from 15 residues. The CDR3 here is CASSPDTVGGGEQYF. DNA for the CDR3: TGTGCCAGCAGCCCAGACACGGTCGGAGGGGGCGAGCAGTACTTC. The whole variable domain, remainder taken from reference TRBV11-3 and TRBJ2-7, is EAGVVQSPRYKIIEKKQPVAFWCNPISGHNTLYWYLQNLGQGPELLIRYENEEAVDDSQLPKDRFSAERLKGVDSTLKIQPAELGDSAVYLCASSPDTVGGGEQYFGPGTRLTVT.

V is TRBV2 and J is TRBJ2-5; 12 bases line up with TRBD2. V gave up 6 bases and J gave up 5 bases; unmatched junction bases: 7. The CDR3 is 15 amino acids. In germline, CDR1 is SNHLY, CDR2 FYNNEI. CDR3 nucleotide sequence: TGTGCCAGCAGGATGACTAGCGGGAGTCTGGAGACCCAGTACTTC. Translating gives CASRMTSGSLETQYF. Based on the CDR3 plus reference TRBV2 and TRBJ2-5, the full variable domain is EPEVTQTPSHQVTQMGQEVILRCVPISNHLYFYWYRQILGQKVEFLVSFYNNEISEKSEIFDDQFSVERPDGSNFTLKIRSTKLEDSAMYFCASRMTSGSLETQYFGPGTRLLVL.

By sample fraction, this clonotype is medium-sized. The CDR3 is CASSGFQGASSTDTQYF. CDR3 bases: TGTGCCAGCAGCGGATTTCAGGGGGCCTCTAGCACAGATACGCAGTATTTT. The chain has TRBV7-9 and TRBJ2-3; 8 bases are a match to TRBD1. Unmatched junction bases numbered 10, after V lost 5 bases and J lost 0 bases. Germline values: CDR1 SEHNR, CDR2 FQNEAQ (reference sequence). The CDR3 spans 17 residues.

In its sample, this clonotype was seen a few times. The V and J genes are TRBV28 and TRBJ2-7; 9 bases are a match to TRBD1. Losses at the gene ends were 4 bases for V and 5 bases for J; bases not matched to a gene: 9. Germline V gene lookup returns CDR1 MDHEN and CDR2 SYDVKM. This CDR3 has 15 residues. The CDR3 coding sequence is TGTGCCAGCAGTTCAACAGGGGGCGCGGCCCACGAGCAGTACTTC. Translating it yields CASSSTGGAAHEQYF.

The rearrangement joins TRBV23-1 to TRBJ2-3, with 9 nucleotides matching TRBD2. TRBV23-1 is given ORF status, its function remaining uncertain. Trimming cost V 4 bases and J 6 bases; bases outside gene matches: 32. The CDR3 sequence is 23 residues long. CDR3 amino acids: CASSLTERIWISGRLTEWDTQYF. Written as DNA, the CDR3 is TGCGCCAGCAGTCTAACCGAACGCATCTGGATTAGCGGGAGATTAACGGAGTGGGATACGCAGTATTTT.

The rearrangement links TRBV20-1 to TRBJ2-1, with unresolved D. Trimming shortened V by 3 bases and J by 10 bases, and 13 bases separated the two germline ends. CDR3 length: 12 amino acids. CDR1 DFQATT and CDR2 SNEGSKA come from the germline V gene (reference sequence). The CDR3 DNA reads TGCAGTGCTAGGGTAGGCCCATTCGAGCAGTTCTTC. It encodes CSARVGPFEQFF.

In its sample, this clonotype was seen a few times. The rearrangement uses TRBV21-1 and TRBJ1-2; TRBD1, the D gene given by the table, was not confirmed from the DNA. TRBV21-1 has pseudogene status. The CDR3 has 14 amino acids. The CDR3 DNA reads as TGTGCCAGCAGCAAATCCGAGGGGGGCTATGGCTACACCTTC. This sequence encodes CASSKSEGGYGYTF.

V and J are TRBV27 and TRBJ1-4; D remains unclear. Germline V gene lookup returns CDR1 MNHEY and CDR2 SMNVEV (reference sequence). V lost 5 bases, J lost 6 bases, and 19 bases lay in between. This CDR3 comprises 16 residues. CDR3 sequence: CASSRVSAGFDEKLFF. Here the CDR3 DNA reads TGTGCCAGCAGTAGGGTTTCAGCGGGGTTTGATGAAAAACTGTTTTTT.

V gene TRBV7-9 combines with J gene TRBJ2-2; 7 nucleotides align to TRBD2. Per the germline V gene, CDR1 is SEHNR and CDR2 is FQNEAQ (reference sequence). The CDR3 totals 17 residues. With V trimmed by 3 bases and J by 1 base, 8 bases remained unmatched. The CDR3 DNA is TGTGCCAGCAGCTTGGGAGGGGAAGCAGGGAACACCGGGGAGCTGTTTTTT. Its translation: CASSLGGEAGNTGELFF.

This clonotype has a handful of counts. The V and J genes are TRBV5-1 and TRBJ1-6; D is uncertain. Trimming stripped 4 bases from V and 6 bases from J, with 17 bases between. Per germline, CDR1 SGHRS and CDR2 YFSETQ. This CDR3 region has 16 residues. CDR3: CASSPWPAQINSPLHF. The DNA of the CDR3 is TGCGCCAGCAGCCCATGGCCAGCACAGATTAATTCACCCCTCCACTTT.

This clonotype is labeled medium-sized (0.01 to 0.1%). This CDR3 is CASSLRGVETQYF. The CDR3 region has the DNA TGTGCCAGCAGCTTAAGGGGTGTGGAGACCCAGTACTTC. The rearrangement joins TRBV7-7 to TRBJ2-5; tentatively, D is TRBD1 (5 bases). Trimming removed 2 bases from V and 5 bases from J, with 9 bases in between. CDR3 length equals 13 residues. Germline-derived CDR1 and CDR2 are SSHAT and FNYEAQ (reference sequence).

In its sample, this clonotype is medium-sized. The CDR3 spells CASSLEGGAGGKQFF. CDR3 nucleotide sequence: TGTGCCAGCAGCTTAGAGGGTGGCGCGGGGGGGAAGCAGTTCTTC. The chain has TRBV11-2 and TRBJ2-1; 9 nucleotides agree with TRBD2. Germline CDR1 SGHAT, CDR2 FQNNGV. The CDR3 totals 15 residues. Germline trimming cut 0 bases from V and 11 bases from J; bases unmatched to any gene: 8.

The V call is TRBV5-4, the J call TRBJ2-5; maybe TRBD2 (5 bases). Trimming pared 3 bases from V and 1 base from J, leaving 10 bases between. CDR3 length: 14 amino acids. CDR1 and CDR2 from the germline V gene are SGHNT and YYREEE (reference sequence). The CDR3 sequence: CASSSTAGQETQYF. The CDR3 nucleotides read TGTGCCAGCAGCTCAACGGCGGGCCAAGAGACCCAGTACTTC. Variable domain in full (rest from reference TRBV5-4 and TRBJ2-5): ETGVTQSPTHLIKTRGQQVTLRCSSQSGHNTVSWYQQALGQGPQFIFQYYREEENGRGNFPPRFSGLQFPNYSSELNVNALELDDSALYLCASSSTAGQETQYFGPGTRLLVL.

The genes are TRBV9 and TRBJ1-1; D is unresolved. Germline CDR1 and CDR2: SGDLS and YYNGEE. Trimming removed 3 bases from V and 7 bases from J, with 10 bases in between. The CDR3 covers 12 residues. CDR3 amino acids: CASSEVWGEAFF. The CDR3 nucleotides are TGTGCCAGCAGCGAGGTGTGGGGTGAAGCTTTCTTT.

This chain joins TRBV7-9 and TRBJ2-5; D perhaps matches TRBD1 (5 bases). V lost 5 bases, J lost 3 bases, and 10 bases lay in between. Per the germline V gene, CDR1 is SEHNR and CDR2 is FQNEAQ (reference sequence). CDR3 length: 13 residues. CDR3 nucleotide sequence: TGTGCCAGCAGCCGACAGCTAGAAGAGACCCAGTACTTC. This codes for CASSRQLEETQYF.

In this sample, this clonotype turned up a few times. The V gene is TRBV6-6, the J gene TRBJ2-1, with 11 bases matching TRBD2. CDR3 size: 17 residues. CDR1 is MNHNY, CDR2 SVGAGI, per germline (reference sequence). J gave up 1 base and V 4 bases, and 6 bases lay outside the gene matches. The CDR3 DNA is TGTGCCAGCAGTTCGCGACTAGCGGGACAATCCTACAATGAGCAGTTCTTC. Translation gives CASSSRLAGQSYNEQFF.

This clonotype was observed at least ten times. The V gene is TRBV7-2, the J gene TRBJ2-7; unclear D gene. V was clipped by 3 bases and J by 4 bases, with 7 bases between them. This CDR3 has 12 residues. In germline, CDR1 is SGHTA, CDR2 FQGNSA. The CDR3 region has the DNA TGTGCCAGCAGCTTTAATCGGTACGAGCAGTACTTC. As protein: CASSFNRYEQYF. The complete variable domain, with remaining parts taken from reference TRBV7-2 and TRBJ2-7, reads GAGVSQSPSNKVTEKGKDVELRCDPISGHTALYWYRQSLGQGLEFLIYFQGNSAPDKSGLPSDRFSAERTGGSVSTLTIQRTQQEDSAVYLCASSFNRYEQYFGPGTRLTVT.

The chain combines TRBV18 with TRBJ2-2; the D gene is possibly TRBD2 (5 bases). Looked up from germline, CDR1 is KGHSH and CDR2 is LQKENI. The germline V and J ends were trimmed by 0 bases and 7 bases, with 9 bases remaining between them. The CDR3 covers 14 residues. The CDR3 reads CASSPPIAGGELFF. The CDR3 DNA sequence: TGTGCCAGCTCACCACCGATCGCGGGCGGGGAGCTGTTTTTT.

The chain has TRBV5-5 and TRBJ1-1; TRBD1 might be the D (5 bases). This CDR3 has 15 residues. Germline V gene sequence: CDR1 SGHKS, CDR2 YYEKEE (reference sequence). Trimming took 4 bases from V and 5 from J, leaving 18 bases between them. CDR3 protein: CASSRDGSTLTEAFF. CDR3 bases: TGTGCCAGCAGCAGGGACGGCAGCACGCTTACTGAAGCTTTCTTT. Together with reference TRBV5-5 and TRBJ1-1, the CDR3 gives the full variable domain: DAGVTQSPTHLIKTRGQQVTLRCSPISGHKSVSWYQQVLGQGPQFIFQYYEKEERGRGNFPDRFSARQFPNYSSELNVNALLLGDSALYLCASSRDGSTLTEAFFGQGTRLTVV.